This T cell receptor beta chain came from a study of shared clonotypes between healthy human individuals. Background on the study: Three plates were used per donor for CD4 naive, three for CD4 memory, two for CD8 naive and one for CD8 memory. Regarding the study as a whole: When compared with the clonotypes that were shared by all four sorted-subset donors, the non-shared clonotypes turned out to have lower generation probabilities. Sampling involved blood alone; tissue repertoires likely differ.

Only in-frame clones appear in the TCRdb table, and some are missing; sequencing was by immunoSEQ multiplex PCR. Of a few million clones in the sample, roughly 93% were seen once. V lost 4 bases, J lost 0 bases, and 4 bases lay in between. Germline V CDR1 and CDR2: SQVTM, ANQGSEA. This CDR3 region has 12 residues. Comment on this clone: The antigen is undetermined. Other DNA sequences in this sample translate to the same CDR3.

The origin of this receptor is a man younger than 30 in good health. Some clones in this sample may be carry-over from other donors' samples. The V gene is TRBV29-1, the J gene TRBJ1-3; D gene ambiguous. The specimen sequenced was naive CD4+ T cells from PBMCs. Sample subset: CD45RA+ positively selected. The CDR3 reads CSVVSSGNTIYF. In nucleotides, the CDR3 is TGCAGCGTTGTCAGCTCTGGAAACACCATATATTTT.